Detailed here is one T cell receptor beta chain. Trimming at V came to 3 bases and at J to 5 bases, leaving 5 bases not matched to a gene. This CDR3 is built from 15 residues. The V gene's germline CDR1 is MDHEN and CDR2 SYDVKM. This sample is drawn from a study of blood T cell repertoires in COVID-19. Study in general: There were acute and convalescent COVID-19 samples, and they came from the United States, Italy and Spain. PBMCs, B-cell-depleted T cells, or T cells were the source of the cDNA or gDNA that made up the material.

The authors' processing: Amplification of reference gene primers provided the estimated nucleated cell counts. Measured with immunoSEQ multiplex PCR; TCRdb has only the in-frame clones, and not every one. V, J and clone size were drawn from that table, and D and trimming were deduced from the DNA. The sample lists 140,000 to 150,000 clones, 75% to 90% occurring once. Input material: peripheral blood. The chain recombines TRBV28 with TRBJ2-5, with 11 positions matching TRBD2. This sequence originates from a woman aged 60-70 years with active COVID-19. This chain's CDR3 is CASSLLAGGGETQYF. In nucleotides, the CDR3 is TGTGCCAGCAGTTTGCTAGCGGGAGGTGGGGAGACCCAGTACTTC. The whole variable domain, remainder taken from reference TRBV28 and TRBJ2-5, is DVKVTQSSRYLVKRTGEKVFLECVQDMDHENMFWYRQDPGLGLRLIYFSYDVKMKEKGDIPEGYSVSREKKERFSLILESASTNQTSMYLCASSLLAGGGETQYFGPGTRLLVL.